This T cell receptor (beta chain) was captured in a study of T cell responses to AZD1222 COVID-19 vaccine (dated by TCRdb to the early 2020s). In the study overall: AZD1222 recipients with second doses at about 4 weeks or about 12 weeks were pooled, because spike-specific TCR depth and breadth did not differ between schedules. Trial participants were enrolled into age subgroups of 18-55, 56-69 and 70-plus years, which contained around 150, 28 and 57 TCR-sequenced participants, respectively. A total of more than 230 trial participants underwent TCR sequencing, of whom approximately 200 had received two doses of AZD1222 and 26 had received two doses of the MenACWY control vaccine.

The time point label, as the study defines it: baseline before first vaccination. Samples from vaccinated people were obtained from the UK trials COV001 and COV002, which included a single-blind randomized controlled phase 2/3 trial of AZD1222 (ChAdOx1 nCoV-19) in healthy adults. For TCRbeta chain sequencing, PBMC samples were collected from trial participants at day 0 and at day 28 after the second dose. What the work shows at the level of the full study, not this receptor alone: No day 14 peak-response samples were available, so repertoires were characterized only after the peak T cell response. The 56-69-year group was small, and its depth increase did not reach significance, likely because of low power. Conclusions about previously exposed vaccinees were limited because only six or seven AZD1222 recipients were SARS-CoV-2 seropositive at baseline. After two AZD1222 doses, spike-specific TCR breadth and depth were significantly higher than at day 0 and than in MenACWY recipients. CD4 TCRs associated with the vaccine covered the entire spike protein, and the dominant responses were in regions 160-218 and 743-854. Participants were mostly white British and included more females than males, and it was suggested by the authors that clonal diversity may have been underestimated. Epitopes outside the regions mutated in the B.1.351 and B.1.1.7 variants were reportedly recognized by nearly half of the unique spike-specific TCRs.

Comment on this clone: Its antigen has not been determined. There are no base qualities to consult, and no much larger clone falls within one base. The sample holds other DNA sequences that translate to the same CDR3.

There are 13 amino acids in the CDR3, from cysteine to phenylalanine inclusive. Of all the DNA, just the CDR3 is kept, 39 bases in frame from base 1. Trimming at the junction amounts to 3 bases on V and 3 bases on J, and the germline ends lie 8 bases apart. Reading the germline V gene gives CDR1 KGHSH and CDR2 LQKENI. The CDR3 regions of human TCRbeta chains were analyzed by immunosequencing. Per the original workflow: Repertoire TCRs were matched against a reference library of SARS-CoV-2-specific TCRs generated with the MIRA antigen-specificity platform. Breadth was defined as the fraction of unique TCRs that were SARS-CoV-2-associated, and depth was defined as the fraction of total T cells that were SARS-CoV-2-associated. Using the MIRA data, every spike-specific TCR was mapped to the spike region that the TCR reacted to and assigned to either a CD4 or a CD8 class. Log10-transformed breadth and depth values were compared by one-way ANOVA with Sidak's multiple comparisons tests. TCRdb holds this immuneACCESS table with in-frame rearrangements only. Some clones are missing; in checked studies, unresolved V genes explain under half, and the rest has no known cause. D and trimming come from the DNA, and the V and J calls and clone size come from that table. The sample table records 97,000 or so clones; around 82% of these occur just once. The ten most abundant clones make up about a sixth of the sample.

The sequence is built from TRBV18 and TRBJ1-1; the best D guess is TRBD1, with 6 bases matching. The sequence was collected from an adult in good health. The sequencing used peripheral blood, collected on day 0 of AZD1222 vaccination. Here is the DNA: TGTGCCAGCTCACCGGACAGTTACACTGAAGCTTTCTTT. The encoded protein is CASSPDSYTEAFF.